This T cell receptor (beta chain) was sequenced during a study of breast tumors, draining lymph nodes, adjacent tissues. Whole-study results and caveats: Tumors had less TCR diversity than lymph nodes, more than nontumor tissue. Luminal-like breast cancer showed significantly higher tumor–nontumor repertoire similarity than basal-like.

This clonotype was recorded at least ten times. The antigen is undetermined. MiXCR, run by TCRdb on the multiplex PCR reads, gives a single entry per CDR3 protein. Found here are 45,000 to 60,000 distinct CDR3 sequences, under 25% of them singletons; the top ten hold 6.5% to 8%. Material for sequencing was breast tumor tissue. The sequence was collected from a female donor with breast cancer. Some clones in this sample may be carry-over from other donors' samples.

In DNA, the CDR3 is TGTGCCAGTAGTCCGGGAGGGATCACCGGGGAGCTGTTTTTT. Protein: CASSPGGITGELFF. V is TRBV19 and J is TRBJ2-2; TRBD2 aligns across 8 bases. Germline loops: CDR1 LNHDA, CDR2 SQIVND (reference sequence). The V segment lost 5 bases and the J segment 4 bases; nucleotides outside the gene matches: 3. The CDR3 has 14 amino acids.